This T cell receptor (beta chain) was identified during a study of a mutant IDH1 vaccine in newly diagnosed glioma listed by TCRdb under 2021. With respect to the entire study: Vaccination started 4-6 weeks after radiotherapy alone, or was given together with temozolomide cycles in the groups whose treatment included chemotherapy. Longitudinal TCRB deep sequencing was performed for roughly 25 treated patients wherever samples were available for exploratory analyses. Visit V12 was the week-35 safety follow-up and visit V13 was the week-47 end of study. Before enrollment, most patients had been given radiochemotherapy with temozolomide as standard therapy, while the rest had received either radiotherapy alone or temozolomide alone. Of the roughly 34 treated patients, approximately 62% were male and roughly 40% were female, and a mean age of around 40 years was recorded. Peripheral blood samples were drawn at six visits, namely V03 (baseline), V05, V07, V10, V12 and V13.

As regards this clone: Its antigen is not yet known. Per-nucleotide qualities are absent, and no much larger clonotype sits a single base away.

Broader findings and caveats from the paper: Pseudoprogression appeared unrelated to alterations in the top peripheral T cell clonotypes detected by TCRB sequencing. According to the authors, sample limitations meant that analyses of patient blood samples could not be reproduced. Availability determined which PBMC samples were chosen for TCRB deep sequencing. Vaccine-induced immune responses across multiple MHC alleles were detected in approximately 93% of patients.

This specimen's time point label, per the study, means: week 35, safety follow-up. A 20-mer mutant IDH1 peptide at 300 micrograms in Montanide made up each vaccine dose, which was injected subcutaneously together with topical imiquimod. Patients were given eight vaccinations, in weeks 1, 3, 5, 7, 11, 15, 19 and 23, which matched visits V03 through V10. Donors had newly diagnosed WHO grade 3 or 4 IDH1-mutant astrocytomas with loss of nuclear ATRX. The samples were drawn from NOA16, a multicentre, single-arm, open-label phase I trial in Germany that tested a mutant IDH1 peptide vaccine in humans for the first time. Genomic DNA for TCRB sequencing was isolated from EDTA blood with the DNeasy Blood and Tissue Kit. There are 16 amino acids in the CDR3, from cysteine to phenylalanine inclusive. The retained sequence is limited to the CDR3, 48 bases, with the frame set at the first base. For this chain, trimming is 5 bases at the V end and 3 bases at the J end, and the number of junction bases without a gene match is 12. Per the germline V gene, SGHVS is the CDR1 and FNYEAQ is the CDR2.

The library was obtained by the immunoSEQ multiplex PCR assay. The hsTCRB Kit was used according to the manufacturer's protocol to amplify rearranged TCR beta chain sequences. An Illumina MiSeq was used to sequence the TCRB libraries. In the original analysis: Demultiplexing, trimming and gene mapping were performed with the kit vendor's proprietary platform. TCRdb took this table from immuneACCESS and kept in-frame rearrangements with V and J called. Such tables lack part of the clones; where checked against another copy, unresolved V genes explain under half of the gap, and the rest is unexplained. V, J and clone size reflect that table, while D and trimming were determined from the DNA. This sample has 50,000 to 70,000 clones in its table, and around 85% of those were observed once. The top ten clones comprise about 1.6% of the sample.

This chain is built from TRBV7-6 and TRBJ2-7; 8 of the junction bases match TRBD1. The material sequenced was PBMCs, taken from a glioma patient whose treatment included an IDH1 peptide vaccine. This receptor was obtained from a man in his forties or fifties with glioma. In nucleotides, the sequence is TGTGCCAGCAGCAACCCCCCGGGACAGGTTTTCTACGAGCAGTACTTC. Translated, this is CASSNPPGQVFYEQYF. This CDR3, with the reference TRBV7-6 and TRBJ2-7 proteins standing in past its ends, gives the full variable domain GAGVSQSPRYKVTKRGQDVALRCDPISGHVSLYWYRQALGQGPEFLTYFNYEAQQDKSGLPNDRFSAERPEGSISTLTIQRTEQRDSAMYRCASSNPPGQVFYEQYFGPGTRLTVT.